This T cell receptor (beta chain) emerged from a study of monozygotic twins with cystic fibrosis. Libraries were prepared by immunoSEQ multiplex PCR; TCRdb keeps only in-frame clonotypes and omits some of them. This table holds some 31,000 clones, 85% found once. The CDR3 totals 15 residues. Looked up from germline, CDR1 is SGHRS and CDR2 is YFSETQ. V was shortened by 2 bases and J by 3 bases, with 11 bases between the two germline ends. The chain recombines TRBV5-1 with TRBJ2-2, with D tentatively TRBD1 (5 bases). The TCR comes from a girl aged 2 to 10 with cystic fibrosis. Sequencing was performed on blood. The CDR3 reads CASSFAQGYTGELFF. CDR3 DNA: TGCGCCAGCAGCTTTGCCCAGGGATACACCGGGGAGCTGTTTTTT. Combining the CDR3 with reference TRBV5-1 and TRBJ2-2 gives the whole variable domain KAGVTQTPRYLIKTRGQQVTLSCSPISGHRSVSWYQQTPGQGLQFLFEYFSETQRNKGNFPGRFSGRQFSNSRSEMNVSTLELGDSALYLCASSFAQGYTGELFFGEGSRLTVL.